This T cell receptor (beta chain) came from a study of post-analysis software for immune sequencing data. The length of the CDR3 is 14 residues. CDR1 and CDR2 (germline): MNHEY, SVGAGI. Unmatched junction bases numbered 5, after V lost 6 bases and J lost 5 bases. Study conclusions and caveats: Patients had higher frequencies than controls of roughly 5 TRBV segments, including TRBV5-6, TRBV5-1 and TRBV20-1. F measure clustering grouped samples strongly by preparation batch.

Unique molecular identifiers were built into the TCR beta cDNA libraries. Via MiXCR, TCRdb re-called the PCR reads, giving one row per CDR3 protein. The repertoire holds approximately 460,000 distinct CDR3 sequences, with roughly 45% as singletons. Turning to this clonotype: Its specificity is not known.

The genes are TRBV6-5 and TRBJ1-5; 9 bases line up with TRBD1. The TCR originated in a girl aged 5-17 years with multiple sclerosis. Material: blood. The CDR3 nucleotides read TGTGCCAGCAGCTCCGACAGGGGGGATCAGCCCCAGCATTTT. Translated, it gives CASSSDRGDQPQHF.